These 25 T cell receptor beta chains came from one sample sequenced in a study of blood T cell repertoires in COVID-19. Some clones are missing from TCRdb's copy, which holds only in-frame ones; the method was immunoSEQ multiplex PCR. This sample has hundreds of thousands of clones, with 88% found just once. The sample comprised PBMCs or T cells enriched from blood (not recorded which). The source is a woman between 40 and 50 years old with acute COVID-19.

The CDR3 sequence: CASSVQSGSENEQFF. The CDR3 DNA is TGTGCCAGCAGCGTACAGAGCGGGAGCGAAAATGAGCAGTTCTTC. The chain has TRBV9 and TRBJ2-1, with TRBD2 matching over 8 bases. CDR1 is SGDLS and CDR2 is YYNGEE in the germline V gene. The CDR3 sequence is 15 residues long. The J segment lost 7 bases and the V segment lost 1 base, leaving 7 bases of the junction unmatched.

The V gene is TRBV15, the J gene TRBJ1-2; D unresolved. This CDR3 spans 14 amino acids. The V and J ends lost 0 bases and 3 bases respectively, with 8 bases between them. CDR1 LNHNV and CDR2 YYDKDF come from the germline V gene (reference sequence). Here the CDR3 reads CATSRDEQYYGYTF. CDR3 nucleotide sequence: TGTGCCACCAGCAGAGATGAACAGTACTATGGCTACACCTTC.

In its sample, this clone was seen once. V usage is TRBV28 and J usage is TRBJ1-3, with 8 bases that match TRBD1. Germline V gives CDR1 MDHEN, CDR2 SYDVKM. Trimming took 1 base from V and 5 from J; bases not matched to a gene: 7. There are 16 residues in the CDR3. CDR3 residues: CASSLFLQGARNTIYF. CDR3 DNA: TGTGCCAGCAGTTTATTCTTGCAGGGGGCCCGAAACACCATATATTTT.

The chain combines TRBV28 with TRBJ2-7; D gene uncertain. The V and J ends lost 7 bases and 2 bases respectively, with 6 bases between them. Germline V lookup: CDR1 MDHEN, CDR2 SYDVKM. CDR3 length: 11 amino acids. The CDR3 nucleotides are TGTGCCAGCATGAGCGCCTACGAGCAGTACTTC. Its translation: CASMSAYEQYF.

This chain joins TRBV23-1 and TRBJ1-2; D not certain. TRBV23-1 is noted as an ORF with a role that remains uncertain. The length of the CDR3 is 12 residues. V lost 2 bases and J 8 bases, leaving 9 bases between the germline ends. The CDR3 loop reads CASSQKVGGYTF. The CDR3 DNA sequence: TGCGCCAGCAGTCAAAAGGTCGGGGGCTACACCTTC.

The rearrangement links TRBV4-2 to TRBJ2-7; D perhaps matches TRBD1 (6 bases). There are 15 residues in the CDR3. V lost 1 base and J 0 bases, leaving 10 bases between the germline ends. Germline loops: CDR1 LGHNA, CDR2 YNFKEQ. The CDR3 reads CASSQGTDGSYEQYF. The CDR3 DNA reads TGTGCCAGCAGCCAAGGGACAGACGGCTCCTACGAGCAGTACTTC.

This chain uses TRBV9 with TRBJ1-3; 10 nucleotides agree with TRBD1. Germline V gene data show CDR1 as SGDLS and CDR2 as YYNGEE. The ends lost 3 bases at V and 4 bases at J; junction bases unmatched: 4. The CDR3 loop spans 15 amino acids. CDR3 loop: CASSALTGGGNTIYF. The CDR3 nucleotides are TGTGCCAGCAGCGCCTTGACAGGGGGCGGAAACACCATATATTTT.

The genes are TRBV5-8 and TRBJ1-2, with D possibly matching TRBD1 (5 bases). V gave up 2 bases and J gave up 5 bases, with 16 bases separating them. CDR1 and CDR2 (germline): SGHTS, YDEGEE. The CDR3 contains 15 residues. CDR3 DNA: TGTGCCAGCAGCTTAGACGGCAGGGAACAATATGGCTACACCTTC. Its translation is CASSLDGREQYGYTF.

The rearrangement links TRBV27 to TRBJ1-1; D not certain. Trimming cost V 0 bases and J 3 bases, with 5 bases left between them. The CDR3 consists of 13 residues. CDR1 and CDR2 (germline): MNHEY, SMNVEV (reference sequence). The CDR3 coding sequence is TGTGCCAGCAGTTTATCGGCGGACACTGAAGCTTTCTTT. Its protein is CASSLSADTEAFF.

Points on this clone: This sample includes further DNA sequences coding for the same CDR3. The chain recombines TRBV19 with TRBJ1-1, with a weak D call TRBD1 (5 bases). V was clipped by 11 bases and J by 1 base, with 11 bases between them. The CDR3 covers 12 residues. Germline V lookup: CDR1 LNHDA, CDR2 SQIVND (reference sequence). CDR3 nucleotide sequence: TGTGCCTCAGGGCTACGGAACACTGAAGCTTTCTTT. Its protein product is CASGLRNTEAFF.

The J gene is TRBJ2-2, the V gene TRBV5-1; TRBD2 aligns across 7 bases. The CDR3 runs 15 residues. V lost 5 bases, J lost 5 bases, and 9 bases stayed unmatched. CDR1 is SGHRS and CDR2 is YFSETQ in the germline V gene. CDR3 nucleotides: TGCGCCAGCAGTTACCTCGGGACTAAAACCGGGGAGCTGTTTTTT. As protein: CASSYLGTKTGELFF. The variable domain in full, with the rest retrieved from reference TRBV5-1 and TRBJ2-2, is KAGVTQTPRYLIKTRGQQVTLSCSPISGHRSVSWYQQTPGQGLQFLFEYFSETQRNKGNFPGRFSGRQFSNSRSEMNVSTLELGDSALYLCASSYLGTKTGELFFGEGSRLTVL.

This clone has only one observation. The chain links TRBV7-2 to TRBJ2-1; 7 nucleotides line up with TRBD1. This CDR3 comprises 17 residues. Germline assignment: CDR1 SGHTA and CDR2 FQGNSA. J lost 7 bases, V lost 5 bases, and 17 bases had no gene match. The CDR3 region is CASSQIFRQGRDNEQFF. CDR3 nucleotide sequence: TGTGCCAGCAGCCAGATCTTTAGACAGGGCCGGGATAATGAGCAGTTCTTC.

The chain joins TRBV7-2 to TRBJ1-5; 7 positions agree with TRBD1. This CDR3 is built from 15 residues. The J segment lost 11 bases and the V segment lost 1 base, leaving 11 bases of the junction unmatched. Looked up from germline, CDR1 is SGHTA and CDR2 is FQGNSA. Here the CDR3 reads CASSLDGTALGAQHF. CDR3 DNA: TGTGCCAGCAGCTTAGACGGGACAGCCCTGGGGGCCCAGCATTTT.

The chain has TRBV30 and TRBJ1-3, with 7 nucleotides matching TRBD1. CDR3 length: 13 residues. The junction had 4 bases not matched to a gene; V was cut back by 8 bases and J by 0 bases. The V gene's germline CDR1 is GTSNPN and CDR2 SVGIG (reference sequence). CDR3 sequence reads: CAATGFSGNTIYF. The CDR3 DNA follows: TGTGCCGCGACAGGGTTCTCTGGAAACACCATATATTTT.

This chain links TRBV10-2 with TRBJ1-6, with 9 bases lining up with TRBD1. The ends lost 2 bases at V and 5 bases at J; junction bases unmatched: 4. Per the germline V gene, CDR1 is WSHSY and CDR2 is SAAADI. This CDR3 comprises 16 residues. For the CDR3, the DNA is TGCGCCAGCAGTGAGCCGGGACAGGGACATAATTCACCCCTCCACTTT. Amino acids: CASSEPGQGHNSPLHF.

The CDR3 spells CASSLAEGNSNQPQHF. CDR3 DNA sequence: TGTGCCAGCAGCTTAGCGGAGGGTAATAGCAATCAGCCCCAGCATTTT. V usage is TRBV7-8 and J usage is TRBJ1-5; no firm D call. Germline assignment: CDR1 SGHVS and CDR2 FQNEAQ. CDR3 length: 16 amino acids. Trimming pared 0 bases from V and 0 bases from J, leaving 9 bases between.

This clone was detected many times. The chain employs TRBV3-1 (or the pseudogene TRBV3-2) and TRBJ2-3; 7 nucleotides agree with TRBD2. The junction had 4 bases not matched to a gene; V was cut back by 2 bases and J by 2 bases. Germline CDR1 LGHDT, CDR2 YNNKEL (reference sequence). CDR3 size: 15 residues. The CDR3 DNA sequence: TGTGCCAGCAGCCAAAAACTAGCGTACACAGATACGCAGTATTTT. Protein product: CASSQKLAYTDTQYF.

J is TRBJ1-1 and V is TRBV18, with a weak D call TRBD1 (5 bases). Germline values: CDR1 KGHSH, CDR2 LQKENI. The length of the CDR3 is 13 residues. The germline V and J ends were trimmed by 6 bases and 2 bases, with 10 bases remaining between them. The CDR3 sequence: CASSADTNTEAFF. In nucleotides, the CDR3 is TGTGCCAGCTCCGCGGACACCAACACTGAAGCTTTCTTT.

The chain links TRBV7-2 to TRBJ2-2; 9 bases fit TRBD1. Germline V gives CDR1 SGHTA, CDR2 FQGNSA. This CDR3 is 16 amino acids long. Losses at the gene ends were 5 bases for V and 6 bases for J; bases not matched to a gene: 10. CDR3 in amino acids: CASSIRTGAGAGELFF. The CDR3 nucleotides are TGTGCCAGCAGCATCCGGACAGGGGCGGGAGCCGGGGAGCTGTTTTTT.

V is TRBV12-3 or TRBV12-4 and J is TRBJ1-2; 8 bases match TRBD1. The length of the CDR3 is 13 residues. Losses at the gene ends were 6 bases for V and 7 bases for J; bases not matched to a gene: 7. The CDR3 sequence is CASSRTGRPGYTF. The CDR3 DNA follows: TGTGCCAGCAGCCGGACAGGGCGCCCTGGCTACACCTTC.

The J gene is TRBJ2-1, the V gene TRBV7-9, with D perhaps matching TRBD2 (6 bases). CDR1 and CDR2 from the germline V gene are SEHNR and FQNEAQ (reference sequence). CDR3 length equals 14 residues. V shed 1 base and J shed 8 bases, with 12 bases lying between them. The CDR3 region has the DNA TGTGCCAGCAGCTTAGGGCGGGATCGGGATGAGCAGTTCTTC. Protein product: CASSLGRDRDEQFF.

The CDR3 reads CASSQVLRGTDYGYTF. Written as DNA, the CDR3 is TGCGCCAGCAGCCAAGTTCTTCGTGGTACGGACTATGGCTACACCTTC. The chain links TRBV4-3 to TRBJ1-2, with D unresolved. V was clipped by 1 base and J by 3 bases, with 15 bases between them. The V gene's germline CDR1 is LGHNA and CDR2 YSLEER. This CDR3 spans 16 amino acids.

The gene calls are TRBV10-3 and TRBJ1-2, with 9 bases lining up with TRBD1. The V and J ends lost 10 bases and 5 bases, in that order; junction bases with no gene match: 8. Per germline, CDR1 ENHRY and CDR2 SYGVKD. The CDR3 runs 13 residues. CDR3 in DNA: TGTGCCACCGCAAGGGACAGGGAGTATGGCTACACCTTC. It yields the protein CATARDREYGYTF.

This clone came up a few times. The chain carries TRBV30 and TRBJ2-7; 8 positions agree with TRBD1. The germline V gene has CDR1 GTSNPN and CDR2 SVGIG (reference sequence). The CDR3 sequence is 14 residues long. After removal of 1 base from V and 3 bases from J, the junction contained 5 bases not matched to a gene. CDR3 DNA sequence: TGTGCCTGGAGTGCCCTCAGGGGGCGCTACGAGCAGTACTTC. It specifies CAWSALRGRYEQYF.

This clone was observed a few times. The V gene is TRBV19, the J gene TRBJ2-7, with TRBD1 as a possible D gene (5 bases). Per the germline V gene, CDR1 is LNHDA and CDR2 is SQIVND (reference sequence). Trimming cost V 1 base and J 6 bases, with 13 bases left between them. This CDR3 has 14 residues. This chain's CDR3 is CASSIVARVGEQYF. The DNA for the CDR3 is TGTGCCAGTAGTATAGTTGCCAGGGTGGGCGAGCAGTACTTC.